This T cell receptor (beta chain) was captured in a study of tumor and adjacent non-tumor tissue in lung cancer. Study information: Samples averaged around 4 million productive TCRbeta reads each. Findings and caveats of the study: In normal lung, the top 100 clones were significantly more dominant than in tumor. Compared with tumor, normal lung showed significantly lower TCR diversity.

The CDR3 covers 14 residues. The germline V gene encodes CDR1 LGHNA and CDR2 YSLEER. TCRbeta libraries were built with three rounds of nested PCR, modified from ARM-PCR. TCRdb re-analysed the multiplex PCR reads in MiXCR, keeping a single row per CDR3 protein. The sample contains around 74,000 distinct CDR3 sequences, around two thirds of which appear only once. RNA was extracted from bulk tissue without any cell sorting. This non-tumor lung sample came from over 3 cm beyond the tumor edge. Donors were chemotherapy-naive, newly diagnosed lung cancer surgical patients in China, August–late 2014. As concerns this clonotype: The antigen remains unidentified. Relative to the germline gene, one junction end is altered; a read error may explain this.

The source of this sequence is a woman in her 50s with non-small cell lung cancer. The sequenced material came from distant non-tumor lung tissue. V gene TRBV4-3 combines with J gene TRBJ2-5; unclear D gene. DNA of the CDR3: TGCGCCAGCAGCCAAGATATGGCACTGGAGACCCTGTACTTT. This gives the protein CASSQDMALETLYF.